Presented here are 31 T cell receptor beta chains from one specimen sequenced in a study of blood T cell repertoires in COVID-19. Generated by immunoSEQ multiplex PCR, the TCRdb table keeps only in-frame clones and is missing some. This table holds around 300,000 clones, over 75% found once. The sequenced sample was peripheral blood. Every receptor here comes from a woman between 25 and 40 years old with COVID-19, enrolled during active disease.

The J gene is TRBJ2-7, the V gene TRBV27, with a tentative D call TRBD2 (6 bases). V lost 3 bases and J lost 4, with 16 bases in between. The CDR3 sequence is 15 residues long. The V gene's germline CDR1 is MNHEY and CDR2 SMNVEV (reference sequence). CDR3 sequence (DNA): TGTGCCAGCAGTTTGTTCGGGACTTCTCCTTACGAGCAGTACTTC. Its protein product is CASSLFGTSPYEQYF.

This sequence joins TRBV6-5 and TRBJ1-2; D unresolved. The germline gives CDR1 MNHEY, CDR2 SVGAGI. V lost 2 bases, J lost 1 base, and 11 bases lay in between. This CDR3 comprises 15 residues. The CDR3 region is CASSYEKGGNYGYTF. For the CDR3, the DNA is TGTGCCAGCAGTTACGAGAAGGGAGGTAACTATGGCTACACCTTC.

The V and J genes are TRBV5-6 and TRBJ2-7; tentatively, D is TRBD2 (5 bases). The CDR3 has 16 residues. CDR1 SGHDT and CDR2 YYEEEE come from the germline V gene. V was shortened by 0 bases and J by 5 bases, with 18 bases between the two germline ends. The CDR3 sequence is CASSLESGPGANEQYF. For the CDR3, the DNA is TGTGCCAGCAGCTTGGAGAGCGGTCCCGGCGCGAACGAGCAGTACTTC. Combining the CDR3 with reference TRBV5-6 and TRBJ2-7 gives the whole variable domain DAGVTQSPTHLIKTRGQQVTLRCSPKSGHDTVSWYQQALGQGPQFIFQYYEEEERQRGNFPDRFSGHQFPNYSSELNVNALLLGDSALYLCASSLESGPGANEQYFGPGTRLTVT.

The sample holds a few counts of this clone. This rearrangement joins TRBV5-1 to TRBJ2-1; 9 bases align to TRBD1. In germline, CDR1 is SGHRS, CDR2 YFSETQ. The J segment lost 10 bases and the V segment lost 4 bases, leaving 6 bases of the junction unmatched. CDR3 size: 13 residues. The CDR3 sequence: CASSTGQGWEQFF. The DNA for the CDR3 is TGCGCCAGCAGCACGGGACAGGGTTGGGAGCAGTTCTTC.

DNA for the CDR3: TGTGCCAGCAGTTATAGTAACAGGGGTTTGATCGGCTACACCTTC. Translation: CASSYSNRGLIGYTF. The chain uses TRBV6-5 and TRBJ1-2; 7 bases agree with TRBD1. The junction had 12 bases not matched to a gene; V was cut back by 3 bases and J by 8 bases. The CDR3 consists of 15 residues. Per the germline V gene, CDR1 is MNHEY and CDR2 is SVGAGI.

The sample holds a few counts of this clone. The sample has other DNA sequences that encode this CDR3 too. The genes are TRBV6-4 and TRBJ2-1; TRBD2 matches 13 bases. Trimming took 4 bases from V and 6 from J; bases not matched to a gene: 0. There are 14 residues in the CDR3. Germline assignment: CDR1 MRHNA and CDR2 SNTAGT. The CDR3 DNA follows: TGTGCCAGCAGTGGGACTAGCGGGAGCAATGAGCAGTTCTTC. Protein: CASSGTSGSNEQFF.

This chain connects TRBV5-1 to TRBJ1-1, with a weak D call TRBD1 (6 bases). The germline gives CDR1 SGHRS, CDR2 YFSETQ. The CDR3 is 13 amino acids. V lost 3 bases to trimming and J lost 4 bases, with 10 bases between them. The DNA for the CDR3 is TGCGCCAGCAGCTATAGGACAGTCACTGAAGCTTTCTTT. Its protein product is CASSYRTVTEAFF.

The chain combines TRBV7-4 with TRBJ2-4; 8 bases line up with TRBD1. The CDR3 loop spans 15 amino acids. V was pared by 5 bases and J by 6 bases, with 9 bases of the junction left unmatched. Germline CDR1 and CDR2: SGHVT and SQSDAQ. As DNA, the CDR3 is TGTGCCAGCAGCCACAGGGGGATTGGGGCAAACATTCAGTACTTC. Translated: CASSHRGIGANIQYF. Full variable domain (remainder filled in from reference TRBV7-4 and TRBJ2-4): GAGVSQSPRYKVAKRGRDVALRCDSISGHVTLYWYRQTLGQGSEVLTYSQSDAQRDKSGRPSGRFSAERPERSVSTLKIQRTEQGDSAVYLCASSHRGIGANIQYFGAGTRLSVL.

The J gene is TRBJ2-1, the V gene TRBV6-5, with 8 bases identical to TRBD1. Germline V gene sequence: CDR1 MNHEY, CDR2 SVGAGI. The CDR3 has 14 residues. Unmatched junction bases numbered 10, after V lost 7 bases and J lost 8 bases. In DNA, the CDR3 is TGTGCCAGCAAAAAGGACAGGGTGGGCGATGAGCAGTTCTTC. This translates into CASKKDRVGDEQFF.

This rearrangement joins TRBV10-2 to TRBJ2-2; D not resolved. Trimming took off 4 bases at V and 1 base at J, with 13 bases between the two ends. CDR3 length equals 16 residues. The V gene's germline CDR1 is WSHSY and CDR2 SAAADI. CDR3 coding DNA: TGCGCCAGCAGTGTCTTTTCGGTGAAGAACACCGGGGAGCTGTTTTTT. Protein product: CASSVFSVKNTGELFF.

CDR3 sequence reads: CASSLSGGLSYEQYF. CDR3 bases: TGTGCCAGCAGTTTATCCGGGGGGCTAAGCTACGAGCAGTACTTC. The gene calls are TRBV28 and TRBJ2-7; the D gene is possibly TRBD2 (7 bases). Per germline, CDR1 MDHEN and CDR2 SYDVKM. This CDR3 is 15 amino acids long. V was pared by 1 base and J by 3 bases, with 13 bases between.

This sequence joins TRBV7-2 and TRBJ2-7; TRBD2 matches 9 bases. Germline lookup yields CDR1 SGHTA and CDR2 FQGNSA. V shed 5 bases, J shed 1 base, and the junction held 15 bases outside the gene matches. This CDR3 contains 18 residues. CDR3 in DNA: TGTGCCAGCAGCAGGGGCCTCGGGATGAGCGGGGGGTCCTACGAGCAGTACTTC. Amino acids: CASSRGLGMSGGSYEQYF. Full variable domain (remainder filled in from reference TRBV7-2 and TRBJ2-7): GAGVSQSPSNKVTEKGKDVELRCDPISGHTALYWYRQSLGQGLEFLIYFQGNSAPDKSGLPSDRFSAERTGGSVSTLTIQRTQQEDSAVYLCASSRGLGMSGGSYEQYFGPGTRLTVT.

J is TRBJ2-1 and V is TRBV12-2; the D call of TRBD2 is as the table states it, not checked on the DNA. TRBV12-2 is a recognized pseudogene. The length of the CDR3 is 14 residues. The CDR3 DNA is TGTGCAAGTCGCCCGGGACTAGCGGGTACTGAGCAGTTCTTC. Its translation is CASRPGLAGTEQFF.

This clone was observed once. This chain links TRBV9 with TRBJ2-7; 7 bases agree with TRBD1. The CDR3 totals 14 residues. Germline assignment: CDR1 SGDLS and CDR2 YYNGEE. The V segment lost 4 bases and the J segment 1 base; nucleotides outside the gene matches: 5. CDR3 sequence (DNA): TGTGCCAGCAGCACCCGGGACAGATCCTACGAGCAGTACTTC. It yields the protein CASSTRDRSYEQYF.

V is TRBV7-2 and J is TRBJ2-3; 8 bases match TRBD1. V gave up 4 bases and J gave up 8 bases; unmatched junction bases: 8. Germline V gene lookup returns CDR1 SGHTA and CDR2 FQGNSA. The CDR3 runs 14 residues. CDR3 residues: CASSYDRGVFTQYF. CDR3 coding DNA: TGTGCCAGCAGCTATGACAGGGGAGTTTTTACGCAGTATTTT. The full variable domain, rest sourced from reference TRBV7-2 and TRBJ2-3, is GAGVSQSPSNKVTEKGKDVELRCDPISGHTALYWYRQSLGQGLEFLIYFQGNSAPDKSGLPSDRFSAERTGGSVSTLTIQRTQQEDSAVYLCASSYDRGVFTQYFGPGTRLTVL.

The chain joins TRBV7-2 to TRBJ2-2; 13 nucleotides agree with TRBD2. This CDR3 is built from 14 residues. Unmatched junction bases numbered 0, after V lost 6 bases and J lost 5 bases. CDR1 is SGHTA, CDR2 FQGNSA, per germline. The CDR3 loop reads CASRTSGRTGELFF. The DNA for the CDR3 is TGTGCCAGCAGGACTAGCGGGAGGACCGGGGAGCTGTTTTTT.

V and J are TRBV6-4 and TRBJ2-4; TRBD2 matches 14 bases. Germline lookup yields CDR1 MRHNA and CDR2 SNTAGT. V lost 3 bases and J lost 1; bases outside the gene matches: 2. This CDR3 has 17 residues. The CDR3 reads CASSEGLAGVAKNIQYF. In DNA form, the CDR3 reads TGTGCCAGCAGTGAGGGACTAGCGGGAGTGGCCAAAAACATTCAGTACTTC.

The chain's CDR3 is CASSPTGNYGYTF. Here the CDR3 DNA reads TGTGCCAGCAGTCCGACTGGGAACTATGGCTACACCTTC. V is TRBV28 and J is TRBJ1-2; D unclear. Deletions cut 5 bases from V and 2 bases from J, with 9 bases between. CDR1 is MDHEN and CDR2 is SYDVKM in the germline V gene. The CDR3 runs 13 residues.

This clone was recorded once. This chain uses TRBV9 with TRBJ2-1; D possibly corresponds to TRBD2 (6 bases). CDR3 length: 14 amino acids. Germline values: CDR1 SGDLS, CDR2 YYNGEE. The V end was cut by 0 bases, the J end by 2 bases, with 6 bases between. CDR3 in amino acids: CASSVGGTYNEQFF. In DNA form, the CDR3 reads TGTGCCAGCAGCGTAGGCGGGACCTACAATGAGCAGTTCTTC.

The chain couples TRBV12-3 or TRBV12-4 to TRBJ1-2, with D perhaps TRBD1 (5 bases). Trimming took off 1 base at V and 6 bases at J, with 9 bases between the two ends. The CDR3 loop spans 13 amino acids. The CDR3 nucleotides read TGTGCCAGCAGTTTAGAGGGGATTGATGGCTACACCTTC. It is translated as CASSLEGIDGYTF.

This clone was found a few times. The chain uses TRBV5-6 and TRBJ1-4, with 8 nucleotides matching TRBD1. Germline V gene sequence: CDR1 SGHDT, CDR2 YYEEEE. The CDR3 extends over 16 amino acids. V dropped 4 bases and J dropped 8; count of bases not matched to a gene: 13. In nucleotides, the CDR3 is TGTGCCAGCAGCACCTATAGGACAGGGAGATCCGAAAAACTGTTTTTT. Translation gives CASSTYRTGRSEKLFF.

The chain uses TRBV30 and TRBJ2-2; perhaps TRBD1 as D (5 bases). The CDR3 extends over 14 amino acids. Germline V CDR1 and CDR2: GTSNPN, SVGIG (reference sequence). The V gene lost 4 bases and the J gene lost 5 bases, with 14 bases spanning the gap. The CDR3 DNA sequence: TGTGCCTGGAACGAGGCAGGGCCAACCGGGGAGCTGTTTTTT. Translating it yields CAWNEAGPTGELFF. Full variable domain (outside the CDR3, taken from reference TRBV30 and TRBJ2-2): SQTIHQWPATLVQPVGSPLSLECTVEGTSNPNLYWYRQAAGRGLQLLFYSVGIGQISSEVPQNLSASRPQDRQFILSSKKLLLSDSGFYLCAWNEAGPTGELFFGEGSRLTVL.

The chain carries TRBV6-5 and TRBJ2-1; 12 nucleotides line up with TRBD2. With V trimmed by 7 bases and J by 8 bases, 6 bases remained unmatched. The CDR3 has 14 residues. The germline V gene has CDR1 MNHEY and CDR2 SVGAGI. The CDR3 spells CASILAGGGHEQFF. The CDR3, as DNA: TGTGCCAGCATTCTAGCGGGAGGGGGGCATGAGCAGTTCTTC.

The chain joins TRBV10-3 to TRBJ1-6; TRBD1 matches at 11 bases. Trimming at V came to 0 bases and at J to 8 bases, leaving 6 bases not matched to a gene. Germline assignment: CDR1 ENHRY and CDR2 SYGVKD. CDR3 size: 17 residues. CDR3 sequence reads: CAISESRTGGAYSPLHF. DNA of the CDR3: TGTGCCATCAGTGAGTCTAGGACAGGGGGCGCGTATTCACCCCTCCACTTT.

This clone occurred a few times. J is TRBJ2-6 and V is TRBV6-5, with a tentative D call TRBD1 (6 bases). V was trimmed by 5 bases and J by 4 bases, leaving 12 bases between them. CDR1 MNHEY and CDR2 SVGAGI come from the germline V gene. The length of the CDR3 is 15 residues. This chain's CDR3 is CASSITGTGANVLTF. The CDR3 coding sequence is TGTGCCAGCAGTATCACAGGGACCGGGGCCAACGTCCTGACTTTC.

The chain couples TRBV29-1 to TRBJ1-1; D is unclear. V gave up 1 base and J gave up 1 base, with 4 bases separating them. CDR1 and CDR2 (germline): SQVTM, ANQGSEA. The CDR3 contains 12 residues. This CDR3 reads CSVEAKNTEAFF. CDR3 in DNA: TGCAGCGTTGAAGCCAAGAACACTGAAGCTTTCTTT.

This chain links TRBV2 with TRBJ1-3, with 9 bases aligning to TRBD1. This CDR3 region has 13 residues. The V segment lost 3 bases and the J segment 8 bases; nucleotides outside the gene matches: 2. The germline CDR1 and CDR2 sequences are SNHLY and FYNNEI. CDR3 loop: CASSEGQGDTIYF. CDR3 DNA: TGTGCCAGCAGTGAGGGACAGGGAGACACCATATATTTT.

J is TRBJ2-7 and V is TRBV5-1; 11 nucleotides match TRBD2. Per germline, CDR1 SGHRS and CDR2 YFSETQ. J was trimmed by 2 bases and V by 7 bases; bases with no gene match: 8. This CDR3 has 15 residues. CDR3 region: CASGETSGGAYEQYF. CDR3 DNA sequence: TGCGCCAGCGGCGAAACTAGCGGGGGAGCCTACGAGCAGTACTTC.

The CDR3 DNA follows: TGTGCCAGCAGCTTAGGGTCCCCGGGGAACGAGCAGTTCTTC. Translated: CASSLGSPGNEQFF. The J gene is TRBJ2-1, the V gene TRBV11-2; D may be TRBD2 (5 bases). V was cut by 1 base and J by 10 bases, with 14 bases left in between. Germline assignment: CDR1 SGHAT and CDR2 FQNNGV. CDR3 length: 14 residues.

This CDR3 reads CASSFGGGDTGELFF. CDR3 DNA sequence: TGTGCCAGCAGCTTCGGGGGAGGCGACACCGGGGAGCTGTTTTTT. This rearrangement joins TRBV7-6 to TRBJ2-2; a possible D gene is TRBD2 (6 bases). This CDR3 contains 15 residues. Between the trimmed V and J ends, which lost 3 bases and 3 bases, there was a span of 11 bases. Germline loops: CDR1 SGHVS, CDR2 FNYEAQ. The full variable domain, rest sourced from reference TRBV7-6 and TRBJ2-2, is GAGVSQSPRYKVTKRGQDVALRCDPISGHVSLYWYRQALGQGPEFLTYFNYEAQQDKSGLPNDRFSAERPEGSISTLTIQRTEQRDSAMYRCASSFGGGDTGELFFGEGSRLTVL.

The chain couples TRBV16 to TRBJ1-1; 8 bases align to TRBD1. The V segment lost 5 bases and the J segment 8 bases; nucleotides outside the gene matches: 4. Germline V gives CDR1 KGHSY, CDR2 FQNENV. The CDR3 spans 12 residues. The CDR3 reads CASSDRGGEAFF. The CDR3, as DNA: TGTGCCAGCAGCGACAGGGGCGGGGAAGCTTTCTTT.